The 26 T cell receptor beta chains below come from one sample, sequenced in a study of cytomegalovirus exposure and HLA in healthy donors. Amplification used 60 Vbeta primers and 13 Jbeta primers. Some clones are missing from TCRdb's copy, which holds only in-frame ones; the method was immunoSEQ multiplex PCR. Counted here are about 180,000 clones, 84% occurring once; the ten biggest clones make up roughly 5.2%. Sequences were obtained from PBMCs. The receptors were gathered from a girl aged 5-17 years in good health and CMV-seropositive.

J is TRBJ1-1 and V is TRBV30, with a weak D call TRBD1 (6 bases). V was clipped by 4 bases and J by 9 bases, with 21 bases between them. The CDR3 length is 14 residues. From germline, CDR1 is GTSNPN and CDR2 SVGIG (reference sequence). The CDR3, as DNA: TGTGCCTGGACCACGATCAGGGGCAGTGGCCAAGCTTTCTTT. Encoded protein: CAWTTIRGSGQAFF.

The chain couples TRBV29-1 to TRBJ1-2; D perhaps matches TRBD1 (5 bases). The CDR3 runs to 12 residues. Germline V gives CDR1 SQVTM, CDR2 ANQGSEA. The V gene lost 6 bases and the J gene lost 5 bases, with 13 bases spanning the gap. The CDR3 protein is CSVWGGVYGYTF. Written as DNA, the CDR3 is TGCAGCGTCTGGGGAGGGGTTTATGGCTACACCTTC.

The gene calls are TRBV5-1 and TRBJ2-1, with a weak D call TRBD2 (6 bases). The CDR3 length is 14 residues. In germline, CDR1 is SGHRS, CDR2 YFSETQ. The V end lost 0 bases, the J end lost 6 bases, and 10 bases lay between the germline ends. CDR3 in amino acids: CASSLVSGLNEQFF. CDR3 bases: TGCGCCAGCAGCTTGGTCAGCGGGCTCAATGAGCAGTTCTTC.

The V and J genes are TRBV21-1 and TRBJ2-3; the DNA was not compared with TRBD1, the D call given in the table. TRBV21-1 is described as a pseudogene. The CDR3 is 16 residues long. CDR3 region: CASSKGDRGYTDTQYF. CDR3 coding DNA: TGTGCCAGCAGCAAAGGGGACAGGGGGTACACAGATACGCAGTATTTT.

The CDR3 here is CASSVRQGQLEQYF. For the CDR3, the DNA is TGTGCCAGCAGCGTCAGACAGGGTCAACTCGAGCAGTACTTC. V is TRBV6-1 and J is TRBJ2-7, with 7 bases lining up with TRBD1. Trimming at V came to 6 bases and at J to 6 bases, leaving 11 bases not matched to a gene. The CDR3 has 14 residues. The germline V gene encodes CDR1 MNHNS and CDR2 SASEGT.

This chain connects TRBV9 to TRBJ1-2; no clear D. Germline V gene data show CDR1 as SGDLS and CDR2 as YYNGEE. V gave up 3 bases and J gave up 4 bases, with 13 bases separating them. The CDR3 sequence is 14 residues long. In nucleotides, the CDR3 is TGTGCCAGCAGCGGGACTAGGGTTCCCTATGGCTACACCTTC. It is translated as CASSGTRVPYGYTF.

The chain joins TRBV14 to TRBJ2-3, with D possibly being TRBD1 (5 bases). The V and J ends lost 1 base and 1 base respectively, with 9 bases between them. Germline assignment: CDR1 SGHDN and CDR2 FVKESK. The CDR3 totals 15 residues. The CDR3 nucleotides read TGTGCCAGCAGCCAAGCCAGCAGGGGCACAGATACGCAGTATTTT. This codes for CASSQASRGTDTQYF. Full variable domain (rest looked up from reference TRBV14 and TRBJ2-3): EAGVTQFPSHSVIEKGQTVTLRCDPISGHDNLYWYRRVMGKEIKFLLHFVKESKQDESGMPNNRFLAERTGGTYSTLKVQPAELEDSGVYFCASSQASRGTDTQYFGPGTRLTVL.

This clone showed up just once. This chain uses TRBV5-4 with TRBJ2-7; 9 positions agree with TRBD2. The germline gives CDR1 SGHNT, CDR2 YYREEE (reference sequence). V was clipped by 0 bases and J by 9 bases; unmatched bases: 13. The CDR3 has 16 residues. The CDR3 nucleotides are TGTGCCAGCAGCTTGGGTCTAGCGGGGAGCTATACGGGGCAGTACTTC. It encodes CASSLGLAGSYTGQYF. Supplemented by reference TRBV5-4 and TRBJ2-7, the full variable domain reads ETGVTQSPTHLIKTRGQQVTLRCSSQSGHNTVSWYQQALGQGPQFIFQYYREEENGRGNFPPRFSGLQFPNYSSELNVNALELDDSALYLCASSLGLAGSYTGQYFGPGTRLTVT.

The chain links TRBV9 to TRBJ1-6, with D perhaps TRBD1 (5 bases). V was trimmed by 0 bases and J by 5 bases, leaving 9 bases between them. This CDR3 comprises 15 residues. In germline, CDR1 is SGDLS, CDR2 YYNGEE. CDR3 residues: CASSVGGGDNSPLHF. The DNA for the CDR3 is TGTGCCAGCAGCGTAGGCGGAGGGGATAATTCACCCCTCCACTTT. Using reference TRBV9 and TRBJ1-6 for the parts outside the CDR3, the full variable domain is DSGVTQTPKHLITATGQRVTLRCSPRSGDLSVYWYQQSLDQGLQFLIQYYNGEERAKGNILERFSAQQFPDLHSELNLSSLELGDSALYFCASSVGGGDNSPLHFGNGTRLTVT.

The chain links TRBV20-1 to TRBJ1-2; 7 bases align to TRBD1. The germline V gene has CDR1 DFQATT and CDR2 SNEGSKA (reference sequence). CDR3 size: 10 residues. J gave up 7 bases and V 5 bases, and 1 base lay outside the gene matches. The CDR3, as DNA: TGCAGTGCTGACAGGGTTGGCTACACCTTC. It codes for CSADRVGYTF.

The CDR3 sequence: CASSPLIKPGNSPLHF. CDR3 nucleotide sequence: TGTGCCAGCAGCCCCCTAATTAAACCCGGTAATTCACCCCTCCACTTT. This chain links TRBV7-8 with TRBJ1-6; D unresolved. V lost 5 bases, J lost 6 bases, and 17 bases lay in between. The germline V gene encodes CDR1 SGHVS and CDR2 FQNEAQ. The CDR3 covers 16 residues.

The chain uses TRBV7-9 and TRBJ2-7; D gene unclear. This CDR3 contains 12 residues. Trimming shortened V by 5 bases and J by 3 bases, and 8 bases separated the two germline ends. CDR1 is SEHNR and CDR2 is FQNEAQ in the germline V gene (reference sequence). The CDR3: CASSPDNYEQYF. Written as DNA, the CDR3 is TGTGCCAGCAGCCCCGACAACTACGAGCAGTACTTC.

The gene calls are TRBV6-1 and TRBJ1-3, with D uncertain. V lost 6 bases and J 2 bases, leaving 5 bases between the germline ends. The CDR3 totals 12 residues. The germline V gene encodes CDR1 MNHNS and CDR2 SASEGT. CDR3 in amino acids: CASRAPGNTIYF. For the CDR3, the DNA is TGTGCCAGCAGGGCTCCTGGAAACACCATATATTTT.

This rearrangement joins TRBV5-4 to TRBJ2-2; 10 bases fit TRBD2. The CDR3 is 16 residues long. V lost 4 bases to trimming and J lost 7 bases; unmatched junction nucleotides: 10. Germline CDR1 and CDR2: SGHNT and YYREEE (reference sequence). The CDR3 sequence: CASSGSSGGGGGELFF. In DNA form, the CDR3 reads TGTGCCAGCAGCGGTTCTAGCGGGGGAGGCGGCGGGGAGCTGTTTTTT.

The CDR3 here is CASSGGAGGEGNYGYTF. CDR3 DNA sequence: TGTGCCAGCAGCGGGGGAGCAGGGGGTGAAGGGAACTATGGCTACACCTTC. The chain recombines TRBV9 with TRBJ1-2; 7 bases fit TRBD1. The V segment lost 3 bases and the J segment 2 bases; nucleotides outside the gene matches: 13. CDR1 and CDR2 (germline): SGDLS, YYNGEE. There are 17 residues in the CDR3.

In the case of this clone: The junction departs from the called germline gene at one end, perhaps through a read error. The chain has TRBV7-9 and TRBJ1-1, with no clear D. There are 12 residues in the CDR3. Looked up from germline, CDR1 is SEHNR and CDR2 is FQNEAQ (reference sequence). The CDR3 sequence: CASMGVNAEAFF. The CDR3 nucleotides are TGTGCCAGCATGGGAGTGAACGCTGAAGCTTTCTTT.

This clone occurred a few times. This rearrangement joins TRBV7-6 to TRBJ2-3, with TRBD2 matching over 12 bases. CDR1 and CDR2 from the germline V gene are SGHVS and FNYEAQ. The CDR3 is 17 residues long. With 6 bases clipped from V and 3 bases from J, the junction kept 10 bases outside the gene matches. DNA of the CDR3: TGTGCCAGCAGGTCTAGCGGGGGGGCTGCGCGAACAGATACGCAGTATTTT. Translating gives CASRSSGGAARTDTQYF.

The V gene is TRBV5-6, the J gene TRBJ2-3; 9 bases are a match to TRBD2. Trimming cost V 0 bases and J 5 bases; bases outside gene matches: 10. Germline CDR1 reads SGHDT; CDR2 reads YYEEEE. The CDR3 has 17 amino acids. For the CDR3, the DNA is TGTGCCAGCAGCTTGGCTCTATCTAGCGGGGCAGGAGATACGCAGTATTTT. The encoded protein is CASSLALSSGAGDTQYF.

This clone was counted a few times. The chain combines TRBV11-3 with TRBJ1-1; tentatively, D is TRBD1 (5 bases). V was trimmed by 7 bases and J by 4 bases, leaving 16 bases between them. The CDR3 is 14 amino acids. CDR1 SGHNT and CDR2 YENEEA come from the germline V gene. The CDR3 loop is CASNQNQGGTEAFF. The CDR3 DNA reads TGTGCCAGCAACCAGAATCAGGGAGGCACTGAAGCTTTCTTT. Full variable domain (remainder filled in from reference TRBV11-3 and TRBJ1-1): EAGVVQSPRYKIIEKKQPVAFWCNPISGHNTLYWYLQNLGQGPELLIRYENEEAVDDSQLPKDRFSAERLKGVDSTLKIQPAELGDSAVYLCASNQNQGGTEAFFGQGTRLTVV.

The chain joins TRBV18 to TRBJ1-5, with D maybe TRBD1 (5 bases). The CDR3 extends over 13 amino acids. With 3 bases removed from V and 4 bases from J, the gap between germline ends came to 7 bases. Germline V gene data show CDR1 as KGHSH and CDR2 as LQKENI. The DNA for the CDR3 is TGTGCCAGCTCACCCGACAGTAATCAGCCCCAGCATTTT. Translating it yields CASSPDSNQPQHF.

The CDR3 reads CATSISRDRWEGSNQPQHF. The CDR3 nucleotides read TGTGCCACCAGCATATCCCGGGACAGGTGGGAGGGCAGCAATCAGCCCCAGCATTTT. The rearrangement uses TRBV15 and TRBJ1-5, with TRBD1 matching over 8 bases. J was trimmed by 1 base and V by 4 bases; bases with no gene match: 15. The CDR3 spans 19 residues. The germline V gene has CDR1 LNHNV and CDR2 YYDKDF (reference sequence).

The chain couples TRBV9 to TRBJ2-2; a possible D gene is TRBD1 (5 bases). Germline CDR1 is SGDLS and CDR2 is YYNGEE. The CDR3 spans 15 residues. V lost 4 bases, J lost 2 bases, and 12 bases lay in between. CDR3 nucleotides: TGTGCCAGCAGCCTGGACATTACCAACACCGGGGAGCTGTTTTTT. Amino acid sequence: CASSLDITNTGELFF.

The V gene is TRBV5-4, the J gene TRBJ1-3; 7 bases agree with TRBD1. Per germline, CDR1 SGHNT and CDR2 YYREEE (reference sequence). J was trimmed by 0 bases and V by 4 bases; bases with no gene match: 4. The length of the CDR3 is 15 residues. The DNA for the CDR3 is TGTGCCAGCAGCGAGGGACAGTCCTCTGGAAACACCATATATTTT. Protein sequence: CASSEGQSSGNTIYF.

The chain links TRBV2 to TRBJ1-4; 10 bases align to TRBD1. The J segment lost 6 bases and the V segment lost 5 bases, leaving 6 bases of the junction unmatched. The CDR3 totals 15 residues. Germline CDR1 reads SNHLY; CDR2 reads FYNNEI. This CDR3 reads CASSPGQGEDEKLFF. The DNA of the CDR3 is TGTGCCAGCAGTCCCGGACAGGGGGAGGATGAAAAACTGTTTTTT.

The rearrangement uses TRBV30 and TRBJ2-7; possibly TRBD1 for D (5 bases). The length of the CDR3 is 11 residues. The germline gives CDR1 GTSNPN, CDR2 SVGIG (reference sequence). V was clipped by 0 bases and J by 5 bases, with 5 bases between them. CDR3 DNA sequence: TGTGCCTGGAGTGTACAGGACGAGCAGTACTTC. It specifies CAWSVQDEQYF.

The chain couples TRBV29-1 to TRBJ1-1, with a weak D call TRBD1 (5 bases). CDR3 length: 16 amino acids. V was shortened by 7 bases and J by 3 bases, with 24 bases between the two germline ends. Germline V gene lookup returns CDR1 SQVTM and CDR2 ANQGSEA. The CDR3 reads CSGRGLVEGMDTEAFF. The CDR3 DNA reads TGCAGCGGACGAGGGTTGGTGGAGGGGATGGACACTGAAGCTTTCTTT.